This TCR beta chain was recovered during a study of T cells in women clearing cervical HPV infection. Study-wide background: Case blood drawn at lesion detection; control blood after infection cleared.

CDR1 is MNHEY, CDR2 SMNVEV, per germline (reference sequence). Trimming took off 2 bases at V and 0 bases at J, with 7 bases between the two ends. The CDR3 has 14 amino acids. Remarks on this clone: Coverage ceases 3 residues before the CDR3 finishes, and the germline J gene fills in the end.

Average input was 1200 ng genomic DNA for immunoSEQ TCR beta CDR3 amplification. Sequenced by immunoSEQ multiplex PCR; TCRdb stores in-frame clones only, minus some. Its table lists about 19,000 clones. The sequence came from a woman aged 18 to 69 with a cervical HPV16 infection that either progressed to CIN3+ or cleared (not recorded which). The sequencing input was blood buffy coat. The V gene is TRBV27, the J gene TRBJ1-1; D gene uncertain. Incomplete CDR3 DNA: TGTGCCAGCAGTTTACTCTCCTTGAACACTGAA. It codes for CASSLLSLNTE. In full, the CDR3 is CASSLLSLNTEAFF.